Shown below are 28 T cell receptor beta chains from a single sample sequenced in a study of tumor-infiltrating lymphocytes in primary liver carcinoma. The tissue used was unsorted bulk material of roughly 17-33 mg. RNA and DNA were co-extracted from it with the AllPrep DNA/RNA mini kit. A primer in the constant region served to generate TCR beta cDNA from roughly 450 ng of total RNA. Each TCR beta library was derived from three nested multiplex PCR rounds that employed slightly modified ARM-PCR. Use of TRBV1-TRBV30 forward primers with a C-beta reverse primer characterized the first two PCR rounds, which lasted roughly 11 cycles each. TCRdb reanalysed the multiplex PCR reads using MiXCR and keeps one entry per CDR3 protein. This sample carries some 100,000 distinct CDR3 sequences, about 70% of them seen once, and the ten largest clones take more than 10%. What was sequenced was liver tumor tissue from sampling region 2. Subset given: tumor region T2, inferior pole. Receptors were obtained from a woman between 55 and 75 years old with primary liver carcinoma and hepatitis B virus infection.

Notes on this clonotype: In this CDR3 the conserved last residue, phenylalanine or tryptophan, is missing, so a read error is likely. The chain uses TRBV6-1 and TRBJ1-5; D remains ambiguous. The J call may not be correct, given that the DNA end is closer to TRBJ2-3. CDR1 MNHNS and CDR2 SASEGT come from the germline V gene. CDR3 size: 14 residues. The CDR3 coding sequence is TGTGCCAGCAGCCCGGTGTATAGCAATCAGCCCCAGTATTAT. Translating gives CASSPVYSNQPQYY.

For this clonotype: A junction end diverges from the germline sequence, so it may reflect a read error. The V and J genes are TRBV7-8 and TRBJ2-1; the D is unclear. The V gene's germline CDR1 is SGHVS and CDR2 FQNEAQ. This CDR3 is 17 amino acids long. CDR3 residues: CASIPPGKGLPYNEQFF. CDR3 DNA sequence: TGTGCCAGCATCCCGCCCGGCAAAGGGTTACCCTACAATGAACAGTTCTTC.

The table lists this clonotype with a count of one. The junction and the germline gene differ at one end; a read error may be behind it. The rearrangement links TRBV5-1 to TRBJ1-1, with D possibly TRBD1 on 5 matching bases. CDR1 SGHRS and CDR2 YFSETQ come from the germline V gene. The length of the CDR3 is 14 residues. CDR3 bases: TGCGCCAGCAGATCTGACAGAGTGAACACTAAAGCTTTCTTT. Amino acids: CASRSDRVNTKAFF.

Regarding this clonotype: One end of the junction varies from germline; a read error may be responsible. The gene calls are TRBV6-5 and TRBJ2-7, with a possible D match to TRBD1 (5 bases). This CDR3 has 16 residues. The germline V gene encodes CDR1 MNHEY and CDR2 SVGAGI. The CDR3 bases are TGTGTCAGCAGTTACTCGACGGAAACAGGCTACTACGAGCAGTACTTC. This translates into CVSSYSTETGYYEQYF.

The chain employs TRBV29-1 and TRBJ2-4, with D perhaps matching TRBD1 (6 bases). CDR3 length: 12 residues. The germline CDR1 and CDR2 sequences are SQVTM and ANQGSEA. Deletions cut 8 bases from V and 9 bases from J, with 17 bases between. In DNA form, the CDR3 reads TGCAGCATTTGGACAGCGCAGGGCATTCAGTACTTC. It yields the protein CSIWTAQGIQYF.

J is TRBJ2-4 and V is TRBV28, with 8 bases fitting TRBD2. Germline lookup yields CDR1 MDHEN and CDR2 SYDVKM. V was clipped by 6 bases and J by 0 bases; unmatched bases: 10. CDR3 size: 17 residues. CDR3 region: CASSQDYSGIAKNIQYF. In nucleotides, the CDR3 is TGTGCCAGCAGCCAGGATTATAGCGGGATAGCCAAAAACATTCAGTACTTC.

V and J are TRBV11-3 and TRBJ1-4, with unresolved D. V was trimmed by 0 bases and J by 8 bases, leaving 16 bases between them. This CDR3 is built from 16 residues. Germline-derived CDR1 and CDR2 are SGHNT and YENEEA. CDR3 sequence reads: CASSLDRATSVEKLFF. CDR3 DNA: TGTGCCAGCAGCTTAGACCGAGCCACCTCGGTGGAAAAACTGTTTTTT.

Worth noting for this clonotype: The junction departs from germline at one end; a sequencing error may be responsible. The V gene is TRBV11-2, the J gene TRBJ2-5, with unresolved D. Germline assignment: CDR1 SGHAT and CDR2 FQNNGV. This CDR3 contains 15 residues. The CDR3 DNA reads TGTGCCAGCAGCTTAATTATGGGGTCTCGAGAGACCCAATACTTC. Translation gives CASSLIMGSRETQYF.

Notes on this clonotype: The junction differs from germline at one of its ends, possibly a read error. The V call is TRBV29-1, the J call TRBJ2-3, with TRBD2 as a possible D gene (5 bases). There are 16 residues in the CDR3. Germline V gives CDR1 SQVTM, CDR2 ANQGSEA. The CDR3 protein is CSVDGISVERRDTQYF. CDR3 nucleotides: TGCAGCGTTGATGGGATTAGCGTAGAGAGGAGAGATACACAGTATTTT.

This clonotype was recorded many times. The J gene is TRBJ1-2, the V gene TRBV24-1, with no clear D. Germline lookup yields CDR1 KGHDR and CDR2 SFDVKD. V lost 3 bases, J lost 8 bases, and 18 bases lay in between. The CDR3 spans 15 residues. As DNA, the CDR3 is TGTGCCACCAGTGATCCTCGCGACCCCGGTGGGGGCTACACCTTC. Amino acid sequence: CATSDPRDPGGGYTF.

This clonotype was found once. Germline and junction disagree at one end, which may indicate a read error. The chain carries TRBV11-2 and TRBJ2-4, with 7 bases lining up with TRBD1. CDR3 length: 15 amino acids. Germline V gene lookup returns CDR1 SGHAT and CDR2 FQNNGV. The CDR3 spells CASSLDDRGRDIQHF. The DNA for the CDR3 is TGTGCCAGCAGTTTAGATGATAGGGGGCGCGACATTCAGCACTTC.

This clonotype was recorded many times. The chain recombines TRBV7-8 with TRBJ1-1; no clear D. This CDR3 comprises 16 residues. Germline-derived CDR1 and CDR2 are SGHVS and FQNEAQ. V lost 2 bases and J 0 bases, leaving 13 bases between the germline ends. DNA for the CDR3: TGTGCCAGCAGCTTACGTCAGGACGTTATGAACACTGAAGCTTTCTTT. As protein: CASSLRQDVMNTEAFF. Full variable domain (remainder filled in from reference TRBV7-8 and TRBJ1-1): GAGVSQSPRYKVAKRGQDVALRCDPISGHVSLFWYQQALGQGPEFLTYFQNEAQLDKSGLPSDRFFAERPEGSVSTLKIQRTQQEDSAVYLCASSLRQDVMNTEAFFGQGTRLTVV.

A note on this clonotype: A read error may produce the germline difference seen at one junction end. The chain couples TRBV7-9 to TRBJ2-2; maybe TRBD2 (5 bases). CDR1 and CDR2 from the germline V gene are SEHNR and FQNEAQ (reference sequence). There are 16 residues in the CDR3. In DNA form, the CDR3 reads TGTGCCAGCAGCCGTAGCAGGAGAGGGAACACCGGGAAGCTGTTTTTT. Its protein is CASSRSRRGNTGKLFF. The full variable domain, its missing parts supplied by reference TRBV7-9 and TRBJ2-2, is DTGVSQNPRHKITKRGQNVTFRCDPISEHNRLYWYRQTLGQGPEFLTYFQNEAQLEKSRLLSDRFSAERPKGSFSTLEIQRTEQGDSAMYLCASSRSRRGNTGKLFFGEGSRLTVL.

Regarding this clonotype: The final CDR3 position lacks the conserved phenylalanine or tryptophan, pointing to a likely read error. This rearrangement joins TRBV29-1 to TRBJ1-1, with TRBD1 matching 7 bases. V dropped 6 bases and J dropped 3; count of bases not matched to a gene: 4. CDR1 and CDR2 from the germline V gene are SQVTM and ANQGSEA. This CDR3 spans 12 amino acids. The CDR3 DNA follows: TGCAGCGTCGGGACAGTGGACACTGAAGCTTTCTCT. This encodes CSVGTVDTEAFS.

The chain links TRBV6-6 to TRBJ1-2; TRBD1 agrees at 8 bases. Trimming cost V 5 bases and J 7 bases; bases outside gene matches: 12. Germline CDR1 MNHNY, CDR2 SVGAGI (reference sequence). The CDR3 has 15 residues. CDR3 nucleotides: TGTGCCAGCAGTGAACCCCGGGACAGGATATTTGGCTACACCTTC. Protein product: CASSEPRDRIFGYTF.

The table lists this clonotype with many counts. This sequence joins TRBV6-6 and TRBJ2-5, with 9 nucleotides matching TRBD1. Looked up from germline, CDR1 is MNHNY and CDR2 is SVGAGI (reference sequence). This CDR3 has 16 residues. V lost 5 bases, J lost 1 base, and 8 bases stayed unmatched. CDR3 bases: TGTGCCAGCAGTACCCGGGACAGGGTTACCCAAGAGACCCAGTACTTC. Amino acid sequence: CASSTRDRVTQETQYF.

As to this clonotype: An end of the junction differs from the germline gene, which may be a read error. V and J are TRBV6-2 or TRBV6-3 and TRBJ2-2; no definite D call. Per the germline V gene, CDR1 is MNHEY and CDR2 is SVGEGT. This CDR3 region has 12 residues. The CDR3 coding sequence is TGTGCTAGCAGTTTCATGGGCGGGGAGCTGTTTTTT. It specifies CASSFMGGELFF.

This clonotype was seen a few times. It may be a read error: a sequence one base away is much more abundant. This sequence joins TRBV5-1 and TRBJ2-3, with D possibly matching TRBD1 (6 bases). In germline, CDR1 is SGHRS, CDR2 YFSETQ. The CDR3 is 15 residues long. The CDR3 bases are TGCTCCAGCAGCTACGAGACAGGAATCACAGATACGCAGTATTTT. It translates to CSSSYETGITDTQYF.

This clonotype was seen more than once but under ten times. Given a much more abundant clone one base away, this may be a read error. Because it lacks the conserved phenylalanine or tryptophan at the end, this CDR3 is likely a read error. The chain carries TRBV12-3 or TRBV12-4 and TRBJ1-1; weak D call: TRBD1 (5 bases). V was shortened by 6 bases and J by 8 bases, with 19 bases between the two germline ends. The CDR3 length is 14 residues. Written as DNA, the CDR3 is TGTGCCAGCAGCCCCGGGGCTGGCCGGCGAGAAGCTTTCCTT. Protein: CASSPGAGRREAFL.

On this clonotype itself: One end of the junction is discordant with germline, which a read error may explain. The chain joins TRBV6-2 or TRBV6-3 to TRBJ2-3; D remains ambiguous. Germline V CDR1 and CDR2: MNHEY, SVGEGT. The CDR3 sequence is 15 residues long. In DNA form, the CDR3 reads TGTGCCAGCGGTTACTCGCTCGCTCGAACAGATACGCTGTATTTT. Translated, it gives CASGYSLARTDTLYF.

V and J are TRBV6-1 and TRBJ2-5; D perhaps matches TRBD2 (5 bases). Trimming shortened V by 4 bases and J by 5 bases, and 14 bases separated the two germline ends. The germline V gene encodes CDR1 MNHNS and CDR2 SASEGT. This CDR3 comprises 14 residues. The CDR3 DNA follows: TGTGCCAGCAGTGGGCTTGTGTGGGAGGAGACCCAGTACTTC. This encodes CASSGLVWEETQYF.

A remark on this clonotype: Germline is not matched at one junction end, which may reflect a read error. The chain combines TRBV11-2 with TRBJ2-5; 9 positions match TRBD2. From germline, CDR1 is SGHAT and CDR2 FQNNGV. This CDR3 contains 16 residues. The DNA of the CDR3 is TGTACCAGCATCTACTCCCGTGGTAGCGGGAGAGGGATCCAGTACTTC. Translated: CTSIYSRGSGRGIQYF.

The chain combines TRBV11-2 with TRBJ1-6; D is unresolved. There are 14 residues in the CDR3. Trimming removed 4 bases from V and 10 bases from J, with 14 bases in between. Germline V gives CDR1 SGHAT, CDR2 FQNNGV. The CDR3: CASSSTGRSSPLHF. The CDR3 DNA sequence: TGTGCCAGCAGCTCAACGGGTAGGAGCTCACCCCTCCACTTT.

This chain links TRBV11-3 with TRBJ2-1; no firm D call. Per the germline V gene, CDR1 is SGHNT and CDR2 is YENEEA. This CDR3 is built from 17 residues. V was trimmed by 0 bases and J by 16 bases, leaving 28 bases between them. CDR3 coding DNA: TGTGCCAGCAGCTTAGATTCCAGGAGTTTTTCCTACAATGAGTACTTCTTC. Encoded protein: CASSLDSRSFSYNEYFF.

Comments on this clonotype: Relative to the germline gene, one junction end is altered; a read error may explain this. CDR3 in amino acids: CVSSLPGQGITGGLFF. In DNA, the CDR3 is TGTGTCAGCAGTCTACCGGGACAAGGGATAACCGGGGGGCTGTTTTTT. The chain carries TRBV12-3 or TRBV12-4 and TRBJ2-2; TRBD1 or TRBD2 may be the D gene (6 bases each). The CDR3 length is 16 residues.

This clonotype occurred a few times. The rearrangement links TRBV5-1 to TRBJ1-2; a weak D match, TRBD1 (6 bases). The CDR3 loop spans 14 amino acids. Germline V lookup: CDR1 SGHRS, CDR2 YFSETQ. V was trimmed by 4 bases and J by 8 bases, leaving 18 bases between them. CDR3 sequence (DNA): TGCGCCAGCAGCAACCCACAGGGAGGTTGGGGCTACACCTTC. As protein: CASSNPQGGWGYTF.

This clonotype was seen at least ten times. V gene TRBV28 combines with J gene TRBJ2-7; maybe TRBD1 (6 bases). Germline loops: CDR1 MDHEN, CDR2 SYDVKM. This CDR3 is built from 14 residues. Trimming pared 6 bases from V and 0 bases from J, leaving 12 bases between. CDR3: CASSRRQVSYEQYF. CDR3 in DNA: TGTGCCAGCAGCCGACGACAGGTCTCCTACGAGCAGTACTTC.

About this clonotype itself: At one end, the junction sequence differs from germline, possibly due to a read error. The J gene is TRBJ2-5, the V gene TRBV7-8, with D maybe TRBD2 (5 bases). The CDR3 is 15 residues long. Germline CDR1 SGHVS, CDR2 FQNEAQ. The CDR3 protein is CASSLGSWFGETQCF. The CDR3 region has the DNA TGTGCCAGCAGCTTAGGTTCCTGGTTCGGGGAGACCCAGTGTTTC.